Reported below is one T cell receptor (beta chain). The antigen remains unidentified. Measured with immunoSEQ multiplex PCR; TCRdb has only the in-frame clones, and not every one. The table records some 30,000 clones, 80% of them present only once. These data are taken from a study of chemoradiotherapy in HPV16-positive cancers. At the level of the study: Candidate HPV-specific clones and shared TCR motifs came from two HPV16-positive patients.

Repeated repertoire sampling spanned the course of chemoradiotherapy. Study conclusions and caveats: Candidate HPV-specific clones and E7-related TCR motifs grew in tumor during treatment. Better recurrence-free survival went with HPV-responsive T-cell expansion in HPV16-positive patients.

The CDR3 totals 15 residues. Trimming took off 6 bases at V and 1 base at J, with 16 bases between the two ends. The germline V gene encodes CDR1 MDHEN and CDR2 SYDVKM. This specimen was blood, taken from a patient who underwent chemoradiotherapy. This clonotype originated in a human donor with HPV-associated anogenital cancer. The J gene is TRBJ2-7, the V gene TRBV28; maybe TRBD2 (5 bases). The CDR3, as DNA: TGTGCCAGCAGCCTCCCCAGGAGAGGGTCCTACGAGCAGTACTTC. Its protein is CASSLPRRGSYEQYF.